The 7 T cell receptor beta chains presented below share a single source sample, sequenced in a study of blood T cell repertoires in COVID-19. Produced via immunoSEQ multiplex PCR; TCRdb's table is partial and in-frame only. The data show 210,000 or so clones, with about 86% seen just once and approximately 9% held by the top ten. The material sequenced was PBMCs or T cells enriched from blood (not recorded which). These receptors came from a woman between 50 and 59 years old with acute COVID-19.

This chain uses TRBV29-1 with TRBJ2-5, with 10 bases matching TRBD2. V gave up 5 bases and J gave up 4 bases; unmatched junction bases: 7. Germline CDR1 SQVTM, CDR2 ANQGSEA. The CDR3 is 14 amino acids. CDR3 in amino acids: CSVTSGNRRETQYF. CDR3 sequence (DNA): TGCAGCGTTACTAGCGGGAATAGGCGAGAGACCCAGTACTTC.

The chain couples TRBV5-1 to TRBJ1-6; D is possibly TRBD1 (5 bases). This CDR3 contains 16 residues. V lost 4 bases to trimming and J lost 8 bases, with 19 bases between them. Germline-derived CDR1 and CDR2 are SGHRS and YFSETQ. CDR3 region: CASSLTNRNVYSPLHF. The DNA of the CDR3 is TGCGCCAGCAGCCTAACTAACAGGAACGTCTATTCACCCCTCCACTTT. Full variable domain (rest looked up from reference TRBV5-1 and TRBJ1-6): KAGVTQTPRYLIKTRGQQVTLSCSPISGHRSVSWYQQTPGQGLQFLFEYFSETQRNKGNFPGRFSGRQFSNSRSEMNVSTLELGDSALYLCASSLTNRNVYSPLHFGNGTRLTVT.

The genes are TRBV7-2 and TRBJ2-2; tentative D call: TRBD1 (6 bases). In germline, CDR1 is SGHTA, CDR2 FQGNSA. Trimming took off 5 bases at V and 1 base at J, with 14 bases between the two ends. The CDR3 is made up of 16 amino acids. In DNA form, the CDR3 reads TGTGCCAGCAGCCCCCCAACGACAGGGAACACCGGGGAGCTGTTTTTT. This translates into CASSPPTTGNTGELFF.

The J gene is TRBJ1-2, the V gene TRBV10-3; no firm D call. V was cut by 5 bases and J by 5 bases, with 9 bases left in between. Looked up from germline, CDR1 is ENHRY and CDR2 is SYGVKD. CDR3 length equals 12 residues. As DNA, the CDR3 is TGTGCCATCAGTACGAGGGATTATGGCTACACCTTC. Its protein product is CAISTRDYGYTF.

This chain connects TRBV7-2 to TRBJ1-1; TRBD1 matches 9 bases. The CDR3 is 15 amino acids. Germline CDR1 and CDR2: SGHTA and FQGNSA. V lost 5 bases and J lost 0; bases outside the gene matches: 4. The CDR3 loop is CASSPRQGVNTEAFF. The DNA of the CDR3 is TGTGCCAGCAGCCCCCGACAGGGGGTGAACACTGAAGCTTTCTTT. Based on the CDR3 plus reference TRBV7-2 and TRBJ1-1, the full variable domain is GAGVSQSPSNKVTEKGKDVELRCDPISGHTALYWYRQSLGQGLEFLIYFQGNSAPDKSGLPSDRFSAERTGGSVSTLTIQRTQQEDSAVYLCASSPRQGVNTEAFFGQGTRLTVV.

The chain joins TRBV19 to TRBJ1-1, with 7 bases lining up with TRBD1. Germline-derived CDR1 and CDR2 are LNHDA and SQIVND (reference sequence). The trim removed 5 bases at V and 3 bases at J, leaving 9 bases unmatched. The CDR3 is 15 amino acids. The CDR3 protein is CASSYKTGWDTEAFF. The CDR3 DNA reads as TGTGCCAGTAGTTACAAGACAGGGTGGGACACTGAAGCTTTCTTT.

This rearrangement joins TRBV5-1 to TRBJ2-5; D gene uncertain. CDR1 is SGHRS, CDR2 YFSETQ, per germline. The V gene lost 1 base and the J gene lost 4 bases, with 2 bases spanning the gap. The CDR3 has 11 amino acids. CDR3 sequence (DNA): TGCGCCAGCAGCTTGCGAGAGACCCAGTACTTC. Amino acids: CASSLRETQYF.